This TCR beta chain emerged from a study of intratumoral heterogeneity in liver cancer. V lost 5 bases to trimming and J lost 4 bases, with 19 bases between them. The V gene's germline CDR1 is LNHDA and CDR2 SQIVND (reference sequence). The CDR3 is 16 residues long. This clone appeared once. The table came from immunoSEQ multiplex PCR; TCRdb's copy has only in-frame clones and leaves some out. The sample shows 6,000 to 7,000 clones, approximately 60% of them seen only once. The hepatocellular carcinoma nodule was sampled at distinct, geographically separated regions. This receptor was obtained from a man in his 70s with hepatocellular carcinoma. Sequencing was performed on tumor tissue, taken before any cancer treatment. The J gene is TRBJ2-3, the V gene TRBV19; a possible D gene is TRBD1 (6 bases). The CDR3, as DNA: TGTGCCAGTAGTCCCGACTACAGGACAGTTCCAGATACGCAGTATTTT. Its translation: CASSPDYRTVPDTQYF.